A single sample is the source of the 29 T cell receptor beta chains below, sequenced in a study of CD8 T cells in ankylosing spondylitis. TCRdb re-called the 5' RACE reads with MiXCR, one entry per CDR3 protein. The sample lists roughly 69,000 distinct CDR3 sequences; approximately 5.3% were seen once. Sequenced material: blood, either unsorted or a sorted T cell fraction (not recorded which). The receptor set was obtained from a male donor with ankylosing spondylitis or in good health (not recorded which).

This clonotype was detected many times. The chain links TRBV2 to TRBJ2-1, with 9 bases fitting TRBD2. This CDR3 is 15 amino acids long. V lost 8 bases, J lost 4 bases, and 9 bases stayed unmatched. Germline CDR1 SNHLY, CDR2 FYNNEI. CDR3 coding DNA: TGTGCCAGCGCAATCCTAGCGGGGTCATACAATGAGCAGTTCTTC. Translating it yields CASAILAGSYNEQFF.

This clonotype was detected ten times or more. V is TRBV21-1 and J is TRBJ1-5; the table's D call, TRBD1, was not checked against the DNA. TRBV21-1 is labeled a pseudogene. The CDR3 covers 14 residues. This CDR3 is CASSPRQSNQPQHF. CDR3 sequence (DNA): TGTGCCAGCAGCCCGCGACAGTCCAATCAGCCCCAGCATTTT.

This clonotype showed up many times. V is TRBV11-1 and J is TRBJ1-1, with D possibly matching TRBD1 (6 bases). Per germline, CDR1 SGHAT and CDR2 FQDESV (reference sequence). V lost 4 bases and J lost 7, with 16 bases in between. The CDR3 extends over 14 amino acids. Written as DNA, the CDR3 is TGTGCCAGCAGCTCTAGGGGGGGGCGTAATGAAGCTTTCTTT. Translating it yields CASSSRGGRNEAFF.

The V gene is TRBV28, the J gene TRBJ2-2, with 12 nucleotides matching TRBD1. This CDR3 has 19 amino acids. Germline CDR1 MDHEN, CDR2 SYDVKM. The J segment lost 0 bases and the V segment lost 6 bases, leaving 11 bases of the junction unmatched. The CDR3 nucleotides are TGTGCCAGCAGCCCCGGGACAGGGGGCATACGTTCGAACACCGGGGAGCTGTTTTTT. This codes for CASSPGTGGIRSNTGELFF.

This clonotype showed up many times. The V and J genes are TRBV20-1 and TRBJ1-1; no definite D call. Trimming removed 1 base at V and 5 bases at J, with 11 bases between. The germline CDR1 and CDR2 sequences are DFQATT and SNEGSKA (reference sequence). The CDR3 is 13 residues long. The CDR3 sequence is CSARAPWGTEAFF. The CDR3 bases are TGCAGTGCTAGAGCTCCTTGGGGAACTGAAGCTTTCTTT.

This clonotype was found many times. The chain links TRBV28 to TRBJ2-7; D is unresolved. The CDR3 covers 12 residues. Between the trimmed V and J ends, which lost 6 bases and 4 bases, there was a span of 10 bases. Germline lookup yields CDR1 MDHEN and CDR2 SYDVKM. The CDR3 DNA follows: TGTGCCAGCAGCTCGACTCCGTACGAGCAGTACTTC. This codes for CASSSTPYEQYF.

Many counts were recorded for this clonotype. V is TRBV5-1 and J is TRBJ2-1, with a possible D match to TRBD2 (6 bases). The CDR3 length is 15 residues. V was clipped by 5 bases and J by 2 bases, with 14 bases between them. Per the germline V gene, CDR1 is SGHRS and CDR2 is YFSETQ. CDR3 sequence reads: CASRSGTVPYNEQFF. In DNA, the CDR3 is TGCGCCAGCAGGTCCGGGACTGTACCCTACAATGAGCAGTTCTTC.

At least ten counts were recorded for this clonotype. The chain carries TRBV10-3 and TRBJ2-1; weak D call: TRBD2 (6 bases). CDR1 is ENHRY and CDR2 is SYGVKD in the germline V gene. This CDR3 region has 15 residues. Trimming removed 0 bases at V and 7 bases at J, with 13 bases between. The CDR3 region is CAISESSGGGNEQFF. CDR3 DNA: TGTGCCATCAGTGAGTCGAGCGGCGGAGGGAATGAGCAGTTCTTC.

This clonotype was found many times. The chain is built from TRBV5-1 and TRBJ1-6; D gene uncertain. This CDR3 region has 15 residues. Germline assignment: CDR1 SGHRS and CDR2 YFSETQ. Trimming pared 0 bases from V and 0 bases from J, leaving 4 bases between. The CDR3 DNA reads TGCGCCAGCAGCTTGGCCAGCTCCTATAATTCACCCCTCCACTTT. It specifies CASSLASSYNSPLHF.

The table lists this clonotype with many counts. The CDR3: CSTATATSTDTQYF. The CDR3 DNA is TGCAGCACCGCGACGGCCACGAGCACAGATACGCAGTATTTT. The chain employs TRBV29-1 and TRBJ2-3, with D unresolved. This CDR3 is built from 14 residues. Trimming took off 8 bases at V and 0 bases at J, with 15 bases between the two ends. Germline V gene lookup returns CDR1 SQVTM and CDR2 ANQGSEA.

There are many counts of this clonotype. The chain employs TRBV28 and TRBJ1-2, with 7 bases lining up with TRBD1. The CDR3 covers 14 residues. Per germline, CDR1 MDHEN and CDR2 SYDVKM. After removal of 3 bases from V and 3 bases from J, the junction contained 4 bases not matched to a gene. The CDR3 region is CASSLKGADYGYTF. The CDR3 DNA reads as TGTGCCAGCAGTTTGAAGGGGGCGGACTATGGCTACACCTTC.

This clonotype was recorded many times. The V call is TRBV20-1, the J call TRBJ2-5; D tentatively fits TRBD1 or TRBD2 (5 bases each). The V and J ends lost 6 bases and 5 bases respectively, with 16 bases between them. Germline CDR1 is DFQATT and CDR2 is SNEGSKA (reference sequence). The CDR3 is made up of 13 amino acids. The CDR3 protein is CSAVGEGRETQYF. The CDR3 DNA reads TGCAGTGCCGTCGGTGAGGGGCGGGAGACCCAGTACTTC.

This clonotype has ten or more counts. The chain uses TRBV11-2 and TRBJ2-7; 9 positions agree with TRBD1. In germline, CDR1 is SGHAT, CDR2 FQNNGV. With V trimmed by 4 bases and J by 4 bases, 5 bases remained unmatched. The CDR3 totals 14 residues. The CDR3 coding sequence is TGTGCCAGCAGCTCCGGACAGGGGAGGTACGAGCAGTACTTC. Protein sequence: CASSSGQGRYEQYF.

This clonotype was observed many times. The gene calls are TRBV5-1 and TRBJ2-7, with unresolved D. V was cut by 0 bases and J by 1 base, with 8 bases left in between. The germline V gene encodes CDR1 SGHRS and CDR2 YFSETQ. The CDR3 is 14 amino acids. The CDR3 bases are TGCGCCAGCAGCTTGGGGCCAGGTTCCTACGAGCAGTACTTC. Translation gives CASSLGPGSYEQYF.

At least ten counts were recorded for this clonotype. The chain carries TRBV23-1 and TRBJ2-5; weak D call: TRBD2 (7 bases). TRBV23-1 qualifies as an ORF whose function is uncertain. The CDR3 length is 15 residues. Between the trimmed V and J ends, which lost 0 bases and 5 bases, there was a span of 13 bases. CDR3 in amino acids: CASSQSSGGRETQYF. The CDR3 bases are TGCGCCAGCAGTCAATCTTCGGGGGGCAGGGAGACCCAGTACTTC.

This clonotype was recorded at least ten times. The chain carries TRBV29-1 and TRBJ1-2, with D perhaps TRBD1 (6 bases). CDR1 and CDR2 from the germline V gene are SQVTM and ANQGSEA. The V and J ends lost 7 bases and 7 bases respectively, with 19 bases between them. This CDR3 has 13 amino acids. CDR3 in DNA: TGCAGCGCCGCCTTGGGGGGGCCCAGTGGCTACACCTTC. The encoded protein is CSAALGGPSGYTF.

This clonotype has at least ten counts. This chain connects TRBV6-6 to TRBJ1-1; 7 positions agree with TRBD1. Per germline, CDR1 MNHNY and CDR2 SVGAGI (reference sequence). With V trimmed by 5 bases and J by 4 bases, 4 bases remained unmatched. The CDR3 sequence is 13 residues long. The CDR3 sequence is CASSVTGTTEAFF. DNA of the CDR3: TGTGCCAGCAGTGTGACAGGGACCACTGAAGCTTTCTTT.

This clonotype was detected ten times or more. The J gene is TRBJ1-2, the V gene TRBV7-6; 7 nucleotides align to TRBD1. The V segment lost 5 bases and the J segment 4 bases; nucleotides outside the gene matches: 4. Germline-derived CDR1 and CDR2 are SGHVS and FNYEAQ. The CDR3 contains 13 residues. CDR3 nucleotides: TGTGCCAGCAGCCCCGGGACAGTCTATGGCTACACCTTC. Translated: CASSPGTVYGYTF.

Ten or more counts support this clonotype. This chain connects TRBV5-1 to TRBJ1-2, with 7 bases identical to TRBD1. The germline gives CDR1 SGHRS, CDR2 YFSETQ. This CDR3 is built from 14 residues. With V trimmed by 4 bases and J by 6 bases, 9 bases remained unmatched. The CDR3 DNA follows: TGCGCCAGCAGCCCCCCGACAGGGATGGATGGCTACACCTTC. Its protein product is CASSPPTGMDGYTF.

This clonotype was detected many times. The CDR3 here is CSAPRLGQGTNYGYTF. The CDR3, as DNA: TGCAGTGCTCCAAGACTAGGACAGGGAACTAACTATGGCTACACCTTC. The chain employs TRBV20-1 and TRBJ1-2; TRBD1 aligns across 8 bases. The trim removed 5 bases at V and 0 bases at J, leaving 11 bases unmatched. Looked up from germline, CDR1 is DFQATT and CDR2 is SNEGSKA (reference sequence). CDR3 length: 16 residues.

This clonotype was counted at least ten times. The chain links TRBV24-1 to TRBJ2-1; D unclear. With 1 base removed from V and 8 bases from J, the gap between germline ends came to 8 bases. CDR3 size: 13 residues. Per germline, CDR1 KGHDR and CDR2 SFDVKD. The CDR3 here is CATSDFLGDEQFF. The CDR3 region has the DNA TGTGCCACCAGTGATTTTTTGGGCGATGAGCAGTTCTTC.

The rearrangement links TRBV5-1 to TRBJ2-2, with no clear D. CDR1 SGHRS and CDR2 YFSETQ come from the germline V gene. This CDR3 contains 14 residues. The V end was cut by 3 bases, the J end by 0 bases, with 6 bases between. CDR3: CASSSVSNTGELFF. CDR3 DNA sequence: TGCGCCAGCAGCTCCGTTTCGAACACCGGGGAGCTGTTTTTT.

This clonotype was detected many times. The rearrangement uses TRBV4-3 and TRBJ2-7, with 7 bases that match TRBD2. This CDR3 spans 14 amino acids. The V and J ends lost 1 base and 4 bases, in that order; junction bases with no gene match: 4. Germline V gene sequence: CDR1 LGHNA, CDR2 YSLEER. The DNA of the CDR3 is TGCGCCAGCAGCCAAGGGCTGGGAGGGTACGAGCAGTACTTC. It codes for CASSQGLGGYEQYF.

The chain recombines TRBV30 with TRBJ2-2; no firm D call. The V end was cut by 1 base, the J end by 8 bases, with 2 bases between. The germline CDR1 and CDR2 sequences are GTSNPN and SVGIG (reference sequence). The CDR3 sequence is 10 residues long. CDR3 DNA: TGTGCCTGGAGTGGGGGGGAGCTGTTTTTT. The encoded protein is CAWSGGELFF. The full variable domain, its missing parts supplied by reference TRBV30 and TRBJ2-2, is SQTIHQWPATLVQPVGSPLSLECTVEGTSNPNLYWYRQAAGRGLQLLFYSVGIGQISSEVPQNLSASRPQDRQFILSSKKLLLSDSGFYLCAWSGGELFFGEGSRLTVL.

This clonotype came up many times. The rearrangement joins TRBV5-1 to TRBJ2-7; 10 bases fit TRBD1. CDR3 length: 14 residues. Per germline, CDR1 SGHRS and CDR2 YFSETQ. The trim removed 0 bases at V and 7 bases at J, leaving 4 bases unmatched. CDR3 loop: CASSLGQGADEQYF. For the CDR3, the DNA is TGCGCCAGCAGCTTGGGACAGGGGGCGGATGAGCAGTACTTC.

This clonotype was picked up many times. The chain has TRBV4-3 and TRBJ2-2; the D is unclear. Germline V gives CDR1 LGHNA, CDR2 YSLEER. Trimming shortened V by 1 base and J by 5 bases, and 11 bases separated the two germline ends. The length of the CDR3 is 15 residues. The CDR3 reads CASSQGGAQTGELFF. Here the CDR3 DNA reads TGCGCCAGCAGCCAAGGAGGAGCCCAAACCGGGGAGCTGTTTTTT.

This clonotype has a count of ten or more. The CDR3 here is CSGVRDSTPYEQYF. CDR3 DNA sequence: TGCAGTGGGGTCCGGGACTCTACCCCCTACGAGCAGTACTTC. The chain couples TRBV20-1 to TRBJ2-7; D is perhaps TRBD2 (6 bases). Germline assignment: CDR1 DFQATT and CDR2 SNEGSKA (reference sequence). This CDR3 has 14 amino acids. Trimming removed 7 bases at V and 2 bases at J, with 18 bases between.

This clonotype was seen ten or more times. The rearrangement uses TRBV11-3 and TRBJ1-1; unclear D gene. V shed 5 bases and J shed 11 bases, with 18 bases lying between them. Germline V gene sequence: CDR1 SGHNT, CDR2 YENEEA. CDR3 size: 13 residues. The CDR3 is CASSPSSRERAFF. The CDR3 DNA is TGTGCCAGCAGCCCCTCGTCTAGGGAAAGGGCTTTCTTT.

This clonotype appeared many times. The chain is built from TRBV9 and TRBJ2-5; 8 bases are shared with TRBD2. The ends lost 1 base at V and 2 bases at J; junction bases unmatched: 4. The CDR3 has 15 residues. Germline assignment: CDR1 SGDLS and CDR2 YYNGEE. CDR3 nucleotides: TGTGCCAGCAGCGTAAACGGGGGGGATCAAGAGACCCAGTACTTC. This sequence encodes CASSVNGGDQETQYF.